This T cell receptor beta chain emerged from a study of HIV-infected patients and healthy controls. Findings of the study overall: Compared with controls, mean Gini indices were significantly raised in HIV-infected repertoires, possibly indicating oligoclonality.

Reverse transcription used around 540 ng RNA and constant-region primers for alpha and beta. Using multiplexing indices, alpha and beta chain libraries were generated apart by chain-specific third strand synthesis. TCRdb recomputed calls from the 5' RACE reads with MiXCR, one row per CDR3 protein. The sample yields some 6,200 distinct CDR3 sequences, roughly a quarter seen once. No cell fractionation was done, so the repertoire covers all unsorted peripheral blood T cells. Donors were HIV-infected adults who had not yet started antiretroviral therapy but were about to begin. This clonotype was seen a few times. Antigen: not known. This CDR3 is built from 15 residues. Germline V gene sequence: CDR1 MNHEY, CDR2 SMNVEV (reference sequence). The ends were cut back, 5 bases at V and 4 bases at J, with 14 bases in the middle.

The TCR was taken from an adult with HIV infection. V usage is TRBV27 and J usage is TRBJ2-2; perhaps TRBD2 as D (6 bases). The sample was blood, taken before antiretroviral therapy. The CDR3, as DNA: TGTGCCAGCAGTGTTGCGGGGTATGGCACCGGGGAGCTGTTTTTT. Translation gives CASSVAGYGTGELFF.